This TCR beta chain was observed in a study of control samples from healthy donors and cancer patients. Trimming cost V 1 base and J 7 bases, with 9 bases left between them. Germline V lookup: CDR1 MNHEY, CDR2 SMNVEV (reference sequence). The length of the CDR3 is 13 residues. TCRdb's table, derived via immunoSEQ multiplex PCR, lists solely in-frame clones and lacks some. The table records about 100,000 clones, 85% of them present only once. The source material was blood. V gene TRBV27 combines with J gene TRBJ2-3; possible D gene TRBD2, 5 bases. The receptor was isolated from a man under 40 in good health. CDR3 in amino acids: CASSLLGRNTQYF. The DNA for the CDR3 is TGTGCCAGCAGTTTATTAGGGAGAAATACGCAGTATTTT.